The count of the clone carrying this TCR beta chain is one. Its antigen is currently unknown. The record originates from a study of T cell repertoires in cytomegalovirus infection. Turning to the study itself: Recently described HLA-C-restricted plus well-studied HLA-B-restricted CMV epitopes were used.

MiXCR, run by TCRdb on the reads, gives a single entry per CDR3 protein. Counted here are hundreds of thousands of distinct CDR3 sequences, around a third occurring once; the ten biggest clones make up under 20%. The ends were cut back, 3 bases at V and 0 bases at J, with 17 bases in the middle. This CDR3 comprises 17 residues. Germline V gene data show CDR1 as MDHEN and CDR2 as SYDVKM. Sequences were derived from cultured PBMCs, sampled from culture after CMV antigen stimulation. The sequence was obtained from a human donor in good health (CMV status not recorded). Some clones in this sample may be carry-over from other donors' samples. The chain couples TRBV28 to TRBJ2-5, with D possibly being TRBD1 (6 bases). The CDR3 reads CASSFGQKTGYQETQYF. The DNA of the CDR3 is TGTGCCAGCAGTTTTGGACAGAAAACGGGGTACCAAGAGACCCAGTACTTC.